A selection of T cell receptor beta chains follows, all from one sample in a study of blood T cell repertoires in COVID-19. TCRdb keeps only in-frame clones here, not all; method: immunoSEQ multiplex PCR. The sample holds around 210,000 clones, around 80% seen once. Sequencing was done on a sample of peripheral blood. The receptors derive from a human donor in a cohort sampled during active COVID-19. CDR3s include the opening cysteine and the closing phenylalanine or tryptophan. The D gene is left open where the match is weak. Only some rows state a clone size, as once, few, many or a class for expanded clones.

>-|TRBJ2-3|TRBV19|TRBD2
TGTGCCAGTACAGCGGGAGGGAACACAGATACGCAGTATTTT
CASTAGGNTDTQYF
>-|TRBJ2-1|TRBV12-3/TRBV12-4|-
TGTGCCAGCAGTTTCGGAGGCGGTGATGAGCAGTTCTTC
CASSFGGGDEQFF
>few|TRBJ1-5|TRBV5-6|TRBD1
TGTGCCAGCAGCTTCACAGGGGGGCGAACCTATAGCAATCAGCCCCAGCATTTT
CASSFTGGRTYSNQPQHF
>-|TRBJ2-5|TRBV5-4|-
TGTGCCAGCAGCTCGGACTGGGGTCTGGAGACCCAGTACTTC
CASSSDWGLETQYF
>-|TRBJ1-2|TRBV7-9|-
TGTGCCAGCACTCAAGGGGGGGCTAACTATGGCTACACCTTC
CASTQGGANYGYTF
>few|TRBJ2-2|TRBV7-2|TRBD1
TGTGCCAGCAGCGTTACAGGGGGTGCCGGGGAGCTGTTTTTT
CASSVTGGAGELFF
>-|TRBJ2-2|TRBV5-6|TRBD1
TGTGCCAGCAGCTTATTGACAGGGGGCCGCACCGGGGAGCTGTTTTTT
CASSLLTGGRTGELFF
>-|TRBJ2-5|TRBV7-2|TRBD2
TGTGCCAGCAGCTTATCAAGGACTAGCGGGAGGGAGACCCAGTACTTC
CASSLSRTSGRETQYF
>once|TRBJ1-1|TRBV27|-
TGTGCCAGCAGGACCGGACTGGTTATGAACACTGAAGCTTTCTTT
CASRTGLVMNTEAFF
>-|TRBJ1-2|TRBV12-3/TRBV12-4|-
TGTGCCAGCAGGTGGACGGACACCTATGGCTACACCTTC
CASRWTDTYGYTF
>-|TRBJ1-5|TRBV18|TRBD1
TGTGCCAGCTCACAGCAGGGGGCGGCGAGCAATCAGCCCCAGCATTTT
CASSQQGAASNQPQHF
>-|TRBJ2-1|TRBV4-2|TRBD2
TGTGCCAGCAGCCGGAGACTAGCGGGGGGAAATGAGCAGTTCTTC
CASSRRLAGGNEQFF
>-|TRBJ2-5|TRBV7-2|-
TGTGCCAGCAGCTTAGGTGCGGGAGAGACCCAGTACTTC
CASSLGAGETQYF
>-|TRBJ2-5|TRBV5-1|TRBD2
TGCGCCAGCAGCACTGGACTAGGAGCAACGGGAGAGACCCAGTACTTC
CASSTGLGATGETQYF
>-|TRBJ2-7|TRBV28|TRBD2
TGTGCCAGCAGAGGGGGGCTAGCGGGACCCTGGTACTTC
CASRGGLAGPWYF
>-|TRBJ2-7|TRBV7-2|TRBD2
TGTGCCAGCAGCCCTAGCGGGGGCTACGAGCAGTACTTC
CASSPSGGYEQYF
>-|TRBJ1-4|TRBV27|-
TGTGCCAGCAGTTTAATCCCAGGGGAAAGGACGTTTTTT
CASSLIPGERTFF
>-|TRBJ1-2|TRBV6-5|TRBD1
TGTGCCAGCAGTTTCCGGGACAGGGCGAGGGGCTACACCTTC
CASSFRDRARGYTF
>-|TRBJ1-5|TRBV6-5|TRBD1
TGTGCCACACAAATAGAGGACAGGGCGACGAGGCCCCAGCATTTT
CATQIEDRATRPQHF
>-|TRBJ2-1|TRBV4-1|TRBD2
TGCGCCAGCAGCCAAGGAGCGGGAGGGCCAATTGAGCAGTTCTTC
CASSQGAGGPIEQFF
>-|TRBJ2-7|TRBV12-5|-
TGTGCTAGTGGTTCAACTCGAACAGGGAAGGGGAGCTACGAGCAGTACTTC
CASGSTRTGKGSYEQYF
>-|TRBJ2-3|TRBV28|TRBD2
TGTGCCAGCAGTGGTTGGGCTAGCGGAGAGGGTTTGACAGATACGCAGTATTTT
CASSGWASGEGLTDTQYF
>-|TRBJ2-1|TRBV18|TRBD2
TGTGCCAGCTCCGGGGGGTACTCGGGATGGGAAGTAAGGAATGAGCAGTTCTTC
CASSGGYSGWEVRNEQFF
>-|TRBJ1-2|TRBV5-1|TRBD1
TGCGCCAGCAGCGGACCGGGACAGGGTGGGGATGGCTACACCTTC
CASSGPGQGGDGYTF
>-|TRBJ2-5|TRBV29-1|TRBD2
TGCAGCGTCATGACTAGCGGGAGCCAGACCCAGTACTTC
CSVMTSGSQTQYF
>-|TRBJ1-5|TRBV28|TRBD1
TGTGCCAGCCGACCACAGGGGAGGAGCAATCAGCCCCAGCATTTT
CASRPQGRSNQPQHF
>-|TRBJ2-5|TRBV7-9|-
TGTGCCAGCAGCTTAGTTCGGCAAGAGACCCAGTACTTC
CASSLVRQETQYF
>-|TRBJ2-5|TRBV28|TRBD2
TGTGCCAGCAGTGCGGATAGCGGGAGGGGGCAATGGGCCCAGTACTTC
CASSADSGRGQWAQYF
>-|TRBJ2-1|TRBV11-2|-
TGTGCCAGCAGCCCAGGGGGGTATGAGCAGTTCTTC
CASSPGGYEQFF
>-|TRBJ1-1|TRBV29-1|-
TGCAGCGTTGCGGGGTCAAACACTGAAGCTTTCTTT
CSVAGSNTEAFF
>-|TRBJ1-1|TRBV18|-
TGTGCCAGCTCACCACCGGCAGGGTCCGTTACTGAAGCTTTCTTT
CASSPPAGSVTEAFF
>-|TRBJ2-7|TRBV5-1|TRBD2
TGCGCCAGCAGTAGGGGATCGCGGGAGGTACACTCCTACGAGCAGTACTTC
CASSRGSREVHSYEQYF
>-|TRBJ2-7|TRBV5-5|TRBD1
TGTGCCAGCAGCTTGTCTGGGACAGCCTACGAGCAGTACTTC
CASSLSGTAYEQYF
>few|TRBJ2-5|TRBV2|TRBD1
TGTGCCAGCAGAAAGAGCGGACAGGGGCCGAAGACCCAGTACTTC
CASRKSGQGPKTQYF
>-|TRBJ2-5|TRBV5-1|-
TGCGCCAGCAGCTTGGGACGGGGACTTGAGACCCAGTACTTC
CASSLGRGLETQYF
>few|TRBJ1-2|TRBV7-8|-
TGTGCCAGCAGCCTAGACGGTTGGGGCTACACCTTC
CASSLDGWGYTF
>-|TRBJ2-5|TRBV11-2|TRBD2
TGTGCCAGCTCCCAGGAGGCTAGCGGAGAGACCCAGTACTTC
CASSQEASGETQYF
>-|TRBJ1-1|TRBV27|TRBD1
TGTGCCAGCAGGGGGACAGGGGGTTGGTCTGAAGCTTTCTTT
CASRGTGGWSEAFF
>-|TRBJ1-6|TRBV27|-
TGTGCCAGCAGTTTATATGCGGGCTCCGGGGTAAATAATTCACCCCTCCACTTT
CASSLYAGSGVNNSPLHF
>-|TRBJ1-6|TRBV7-9|-
TGTGCCAGCAGCGGAGACGGGACATCCGCCTCACCCCTCCACTTT
CASSGDGTSASPLHF
>-|TRBJ2-3|TRBV11-2|-
TGTGCCAGCAGCTTAGGACTTAACACAGATACGCAGTATTTT
CASSLGLNTDTQYF
>-|TRBJ1-5|TRBV4-1|TRBD1
TGCGCCAGCAGCCTAGGGACAGGGGCGATCAATCAGCCCCAGCATTTT
CASSLGTGAINQPQHF
>-|TRBJ1-2|TRBV20-1|-
TGCAGTGCTAGTAGCCCCCATGGCTACACCTTC
CSASSPHGYTF
>-|TRBJ1-1|TRBV19|-
TGTGCCAGTAGTATATCTTTGGGGGGGACTGAAGCTTTCTTT
CASSISLGGTEAFF
>-|TRBJ2-3|TRBV21-1|-
TGTGCCAGCAGCCTTAATAGCGGGAGGACAGATACGCAGTATTTT
CASSLNSGRTDTQYF
>-|TRBJ1-1|TRBV7-7|-
TGTGCCAGCAGCTTCACATTGAACACTGAAGCTTTCTTT
CASSFTLNTEAFF
>-|TRBJ2-1|TRBV9|TRBD2
TGTGCCAGCAGCGTAGTTCCTAGCGGGAGGAATGAGCAGTTCTTC
CASSVVPSGRNEQFF
>-|TRBJ2-3|TRBV30|TRBD2
TGTGCCTGGAGTGGGACTAGCGGACTCACAGATACGCAGTATTTT
CAWSGTSGLTDTQYF
>-|TRBJ2-3|TRBV29-1|-
TGCAGCGTTGAAGCGGGGCCCTTAAGGGGGACGCAGTATTTT
CSVEAGPLRGTQYF
>-|TRBJ1-2|TRBV25-1|-
TGTGCCAGCAGTGAATACGGGGGGCACAACTATGGCTACACCTTC
CASSEYGGHNYGYTF
>-|TRBJ2-7|TRBV6-6|TRBD2
TGTGCCAGCAGTAGAGGCGGGAGCGTGGGCGAGCAGTACTTC
CASSRGGSVGEQYF
>-|TRBJ2-1|TRBV29-1|-
TGCAGCGTTGAGCAGGGGGGAGATGAGCAGTTCTTC
CSVEQGGDEQFF